This TCR beta chain was obtained from a study of OX40 agonist ivuxolimab in advanced cancers. The CDR3 has 12 amino acids. Trimming cost V 5 bases and J 6 bases, with 8 bases left between them. Germline V lookup: CDR1 LNHDA, CDR2 SQIVND (reference sequence). Sequencing used immunoSEQ multiplex PCR; TCRdb keeps in-frame clones, though not all of them. The sample holds 65,000 or so clones; approximately 80% are singletons and the top ten take about 4%. The TCR originated in an adult with an advanced solid tumor such as melanoma, head and neck, liver or kidney cancer. The sample in question was CD4+ or CD8+ T cells sorted from blood, obtained in a trial of the OX40 agonist ivuxolimab. This chain links TRBV19 with TRBJ1-5; a possible D gene is TRBD1 (5 bases). The CDR3 reads CASSPGGQPQHF. The CDR3 nucleotides are TGTGCCAGTAGTCCGGGGGGTCAGCCCCAGCATTTT. Based on the CDR3 plus reference TRBV19 and TRBJ1-5, the full variable domain is DGGITQSPKYLFRKEGQNVTLSCEQNLNHDAMYWYRQDPGQGLRLIYYSQIVNDFQKGDIAEGYSVSREKKESFPLTVTSAQKNPTAFYLCASSPGGQPQHFGDGTRLSIL.